The next 19 T cell receptor beta chains were all read from a single sample in a study of siplizumab effects on memory and regulatory T cells. Generated by immunoSEQ multiplex PCR, the TCRdb table keeps only in-frame clones and is missing some. The profile shows around 100,000 clones, over 90% of them singletons. The sequencing sample was made of non-Treg CD4+ T cells sorted from blood. The receptors shown here come from a human donor in good health.

The chain couples TRBV21-1 to TRBJ2-4; the table calls TRBD1, which could not be checked here. TRBV21-1 is designated a pseudogene. CDR3 length: 16 amino acids. CDR3: CASSKTLTTGVNIQYF. The CDR3 region has the DNA TGTGCCAGCAGCAAAACCCTTACTACAGGGGTCAACATTCAGTACTTC.

The rearrangement links TRBV5-5 to TRBJ1-1, with D tentatively TRBD1 (6 bases). Trimming removed 0 bases at V and 5 bases at J, with 14 bases between. The CDR3 is made up of 15 amino acids. Germline V gives CDR1 SGHKS, CDR2 YYEKEE (reference sequence). CDR3: CASSLVGGLMTEAFF. The DNA of the CDR3 is TGTGCCAGCAGCTTGGTTGGGGGGCTAATGACTGAAGCTTTCTTT. Drawing the rest from reference TRBV5-5 and TRBJ1-1, the complete variable domain is DAGVTQSPTHLIKTRGQQVTLRCSPISGHKSVSWYQQVLGQGPQFIFQYYEKEERGRGNFPDRFSARQFPNYSSELNVNALLLGDSALYLCASSLVGGLMTEAFFGQGTRLTVV.

The rearrangement joins TRBV5-1 to TRBJ1-1; TRBD1 might be the D (5 bases). Trimming left V 4 bases short and J 4 bases short, with 11 bases between. Germline CDR1 and CDR2: SGHRS and YFSETQ. CDR3 length: 13 amino acids. CDR3 sequence (DNA): TGCGCCAGCAGCGCCAGGGAAAGCACTGAAGCTTTCTTT. Amino acids: CASSARESTEAFF.

V and J are TRBV10-3 and TRBJ2-7, with D possibly TRBD2 on 5 matching bases. There are 12 residues in the CDR3. V was shortened by 1 base and J by 5 bases, with 6 bases between the two germline ends. Per germline, CDR1 ENHRY and CDR2 SYGVKD. CDR3: CAISEFSDEQYF. CDR3 sequence (DNA): TGTGCCATCAGTGAGTTTAGCGACGAGCAGTACTTC.

This chain joins TRBV9 and TRBJ1-2, with D uncertain. CDR1 and CDR2 from the germline V gene are SGDLS and YYNGEE. The CDR3 consists of 16 residues. V was shortened by 3 bases and J by 2 bases, with 17 bases between the two germline ends. The DNA for the CDR3 is TGTGCCAGCAGCGCCGAACCAGGACGGAGCAACTATGGCTACACCTTC. As protein: CASSAEPGRSNYGYTF.

The rearrangement joins TRBV29-1 to TRBJ2-2; 12 bases are a match to TRBD2. Germline trimming cut 7 bases from V and 0 bases from J; bases unmatched to any gene: 6. This CDR3 is built from 16 residues. Per the germline V gene, CDR1 is SQVTM and CDR2 is ANQGSEA. The CDR3 spells CSAGLAGYTNTGELFF. The CDR3 DNA reads TGCAGCGCCGGACTAGCGGGATATACGAACACCGGGGAGCTGTTTTTT.

The chain joins TRBV10-2 to TRBJ2-1; 11 nucleotides agree with TRBD2. The CDR3 is 14 amino acids. V lost 4 bases to trimming and J lost 6 bases; unmatched junction nucleotides: 2. Germline CDR1 is WSHSY and CDR2 is SAAADI. Here the CDR3 reads CASSVAGGPNEQFF. The CDR3 DNA reads as TGCGCCAGCAGTGTAGCGGGAGGGCCCAATGAGCAGTTCTTC.

J is TRBJ2-3 and V is TRBV10-3; D gene unclear. CDR1 and CDR2 (germline): ENHRY, SYGVKD. The V end lost 6 bases, the J end lost 0 bases, and 13 bases lay between the germline ends. This CDR3 has 15 amino acids. CDR3 nucleotide sequence: TGTGCCATCAGGGATGATCAACGTAGCACAGATACGCAGTATTTT. This translates into CAIRDDQRSTDTQYF.

The chain has TRBV18 and TRBJ2-7; 11 nucleotides line up with TRBD1. This CDR3 is built from 13 residues. Germline V gene lookup returns CDR1 KGHSH and CDR2 LQKENI. V lost 6 bases to trimming and J lost 9 bases; unmatched junction nucleotides: 7. CDR3 sequence: CASSRTGGPRQYF. The CDR3 DNA follows: TGTGCCAGCTCTAGGACAGGGGGCCCCCGGCAGTACTTC.

The CDR3 here is CASSEAFRGLNSPLHF. CDR3 nucleotide sequence: TGTGCCAGCAGTGAAGCGTTCAGGGGATTGAATTCACCCCTCCACTTT. The chain is built from TRBV6-1 and TRBJ1-6, with TRBD1 as a possible D gene (6 bases). The CDR3 runs to 16 residues. V lost 0 bases and J 7 bases, leaving 13 bases between the germline ends. Per germline, CDR1 MNHNS and CDR2 SASEGT.

This chain uses TRBV19 with TRBJ1-2, with D hard to call. V lost 6 bases and J 0 bases, leaving 8 bases between the germline ends. This CDR3 is built from 13 residues. CDR1 is LNHDA, CDR2 SQIVND, per germline (reference sequence). The CDR3 sequence is CASSLQANYGYTF. Here the CDR3 DNA reads TGTGCCAGTAGCCTGCAAGCTAACTATGGCTACACCTTC. The full variable domain, rest sourced from reference TRBV19 and TRBJ1-2, is DGGITQSPKYLFRKEGQNVTLSCEQNLNHDAMYWYRQDPGQGLRLIYYSQIVNDFQKGDIAEGYSVSREKKESFPLTVTSAQKNPTAFYLCASSLQANYGYTFGSGTRLTVV.

The chain is built from TRBV9 and TRBJ2-3; a weak D match, TRBD1 (5 bases). Germline V lookup: CDR1 SGDLS, CDR2 YYNGEE. V was clipped by 0 bases and J by 5 bases, with 10 bases between them. This CDR3 comprises 14 residues. The CDR3 loop is CASSVGQRGDTQYF. CDR3 nucleotide sequence: TGTGCCAGCAGCGTAGGACAGCGCGGAGATACGCAGTATTTT.

V usage is TRBV5-1 and J usage is TRBJ2-5; D not certain. V lost 0 bases and J 5 bases, leaving 14 bases between the germline ends. Germline V gene data show CDR1 as SGHRS and CDR2 as YFSETQ. The CDR3 sequence is 15 residues long. CDR3 nucleotides: TGCGCCAGCAGCTTGGATTTATCCCCGGATGAGACCCAGTACTTC. Amino acids: CASSLDLSPDETQYF.

A single count supports this clone. The rearrangement joins TRBV25-1 to TRBJ2-1, with 7 positions matching TRBD2. The germline V gene encodes CDR1 MGHDK and CDR2 SYGVNS. J gave up 3 bases and V 8 bases, and 7 bases lay outside the gene matches. The length of the CDR3 is 14 residues. The CDR3 loop is CASRYGTNYNEQFF. CDR3 DNA: TGTGCCAGCCGATACGGGACTAACTACAATGAGCAGTTCTTC.

The V gene is TRBV11-2, the J gene TRBJ2-7; 7 nucleotides match TRBD2. V lost 5 bases, J lost 3 bases, and 7 bases stayed unmatched. This CDR3 region has 14 residues. Germline CDR1 reads SGHAT; CDR2 reads FQNNGV. CDR3 region: CASSPRGGVYEQYF. DNA for the CDR3: TGTGCCAGCAGCCCCCGGGGAGGGGTCTACGAGCAGTACTTC.

In its sample, this clone was seen once. The V gene is TRBV5-1, the J gene TRBJ2-1, with 8 bases that match TRBD2. V was pared by 2 bases and J by 4 bases, with 11 bases of the junction left unmatched. The CDR3 runs to 17 residues. The germline CDR1 and CDR2 sequences are SGHRS and YFSETQ. As DNA, the CDR3 is TGCGCCAGCAGCTTTACAGCCACTAGCGGCAATTACAATGAGCAGTTCTTC. Its protein is CASSFTATSGNYNEQFF.

The rearrangement links TRBV19 to TRBJ2-3, with TRBD2 matching over 7 bases. The germline V gene encodes CDR1 LNHDA and CDR2 SQIVND (reference sequence). This CDR3 region has 15 residues. Trimming took 2 bases from V and 4 from J; bases not matched to a gene: 6. The CDR3, as DNA: TGTGCCAGTAGTATACCTAGCGGAGGCGCAGATACGCAGTATTTT. It codes for CASSIPSGGADTQYF.

This clone showed up just once. The rearrangement links TRBV7-9 to TRBJ1-2, with a tentative D call TRBD1 (5 bases). The CDR3 has 13 amino acids. V lost 0 bases and J 6 bases, leaving 8 bases between the germline ends. CDR1 is SEHNR, CDR2 FQNEAQ, per germline (reference sequence). The CDR3: CASSLARANGYTF. The CDR3 DNA sequence: TGTGCCAGCAGCTTAGCCAGGGCTAATGGCTACACCTTC. Full variable domain (missing parts from reference TRBV7-9 and TRBJ1-2): DTGVSQNPRHKITKRGQNVTFRCDPISEHNRLYWYRQTLGQGPEFLTYFQNEAQLEKSRLLSDRFSAERPKGSFSTLEIQRTEQGDSAMYLCASSLARANGYTFGSGTRLTVV.

This sequence joins TRBV15 and TRBJ2-2, with 7 bases that match TRBD1. This CDR3 region has 15 residues. Germline CDR1 LNHNV, CDR2 YYDKDF (reference sequence). Trimming at V came to 0 bases and at J to 5 bases, leaving 3 bases not matched to a gene. CDR3 loop: CATSRDGTATGELFF. CDR3 nucleotide sequence: TGTGCCACCAGCAGAGACGGGACAGCAACCGGGGAGCTGTTTTTT.